This TCR beta chain was retrieved from a study of T cell changes during pregnancy in multiple sclerosis (dated by TCRdb to between 2018 and 2021). Study-wide context: In women with multiple sclerosis, the researchers looked at how the T cell repertoire shifted as pregnancy progressed.

Library construction relied on the immunoSEQ multiplex PCR assay. Held by TCRdb, this immuneACCESS table contains in-frame sequences only and omits some clones. Under half of the omission traces to an unresolved V gene where checked; the cause of the rest is unknown. The sample table lists approximately 42,000 clones, around four fifths of them with a count of one. 0.6% to 0.8% of the sample is held by the ten biggest clonotypes. The CDR1 and CDR2 encoded by the germline V gene are MNHEY and SVGAGI. Counted from cysteine to phenylalanine, this CDR3 has 15 amino acids. Left in the record is the CDR3 DNA by itself, 45 bases read in frame from the first base. V and J lose 5 bases and 0 bases, and a span of 14 bases separates them. Concerning this clone: This clone's antigen is unknown. Base qualities were left out, and no much larger clone turns up one base away.

Here the chain combines TRBV6-5 and TRBJ2-7; TRBD2 is a weak D gene call, 5 bases matching. The sequencing used CD4+ T cells from peripheral blood mononuclear cells, collected before pregnancy. The receptor was isolated from a female donor with multiple sclerosis, enrolled in a pregnancy study. The CDR3 reads CASSAPSGSSYEQYF. Here is the DNA: TGTGCCAGCAGTGCTCCCAGCGGAAGCTCCTACGAGCAGTACTTC.